This T cell receptor (beta chain) was sequenced in a study of cytomegalovirus exposure and HLA in healthy donors. V was pared by 2 bases and J by 8 bases, with 7 bases of the junction left unmatched. Looked up from germline, CDR1 is MNHEY and CDR2 is SVGAGI. This CDR3 is 14 amino acids long. Of note for this clone: Its antigen is unknown.

Overall study findings and caveats: Across donors, presence/absence analyses took sequencing depth to be roughly uniform. Differences between HLA loci emerged in a later analysis of TCR association rates, with DRB1 most and HLA-C fewest. In a later analysis, productive TCRs from donors in an Asian-associated ancestry cluster reportedly carried fewer N-insertions than the cohort mean. Several of the most significant clusters were apparently associated with common viral pathogens in a later analysis.

With 60 Vbeta and 13 Jbeta primers, the PCR was carried out. Sequenced by immunoSEQ multiplex PCR; TCRdb stores in-frame clones only, minus some. The sample shows over 85,000 clones, roughly 70% of them seen only once. The receptor comes from a man in his thirties or forties in good health and CMV-seronegative. The V gene is TRBV6-5, the J gene TRBJ1-1, with TRBD1 identical over 8 bases. Sequenced input: PBMCs. The CDR3 DNA reads TGTGCCAGCAGTTACCCGACAGGGGATGGGGAAGCTTTCTTT. This sequence encodes CASSYPTGDGEAFF.